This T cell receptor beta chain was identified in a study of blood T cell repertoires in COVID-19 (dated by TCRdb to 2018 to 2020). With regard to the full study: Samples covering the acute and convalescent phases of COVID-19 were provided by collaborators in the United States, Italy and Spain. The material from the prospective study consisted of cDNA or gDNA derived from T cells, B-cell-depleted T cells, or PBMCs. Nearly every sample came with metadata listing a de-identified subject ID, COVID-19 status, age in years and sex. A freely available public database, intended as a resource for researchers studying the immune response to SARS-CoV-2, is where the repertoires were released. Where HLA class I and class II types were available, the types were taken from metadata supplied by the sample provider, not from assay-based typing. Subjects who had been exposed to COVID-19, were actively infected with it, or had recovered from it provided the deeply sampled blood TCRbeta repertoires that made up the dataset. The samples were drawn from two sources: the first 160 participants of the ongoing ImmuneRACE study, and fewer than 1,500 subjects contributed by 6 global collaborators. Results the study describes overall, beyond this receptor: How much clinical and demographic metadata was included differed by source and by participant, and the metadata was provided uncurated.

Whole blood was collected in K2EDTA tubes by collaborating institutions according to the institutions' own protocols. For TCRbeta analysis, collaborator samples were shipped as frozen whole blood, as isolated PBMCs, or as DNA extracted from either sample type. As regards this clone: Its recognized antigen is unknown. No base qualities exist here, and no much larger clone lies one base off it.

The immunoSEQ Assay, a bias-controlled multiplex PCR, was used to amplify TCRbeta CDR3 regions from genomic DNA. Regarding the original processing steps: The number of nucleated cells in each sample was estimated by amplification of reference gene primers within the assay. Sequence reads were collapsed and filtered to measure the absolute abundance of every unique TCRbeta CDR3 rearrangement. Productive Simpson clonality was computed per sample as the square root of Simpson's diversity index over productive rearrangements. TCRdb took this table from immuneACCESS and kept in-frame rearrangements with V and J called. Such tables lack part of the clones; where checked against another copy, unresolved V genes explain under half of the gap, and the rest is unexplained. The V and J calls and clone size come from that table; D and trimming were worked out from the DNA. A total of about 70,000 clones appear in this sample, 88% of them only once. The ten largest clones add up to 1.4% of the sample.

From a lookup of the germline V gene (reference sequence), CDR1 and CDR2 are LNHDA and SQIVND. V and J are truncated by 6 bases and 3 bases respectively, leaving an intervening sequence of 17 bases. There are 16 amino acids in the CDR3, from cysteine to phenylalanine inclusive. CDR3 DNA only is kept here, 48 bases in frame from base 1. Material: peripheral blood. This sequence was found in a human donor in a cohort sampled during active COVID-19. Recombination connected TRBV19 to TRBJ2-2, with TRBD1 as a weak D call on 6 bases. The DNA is TGTGCCAGTAGACCCTGGACAGCTTCTTACACCGGGGAGCTGTTTTTT. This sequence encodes CASRPWTASYTGELFF.